A selection of T cell receptor beta chains follows, all from one sample in a study of cytomegalovirus exposure and HLA in healthy donors. The data were produced by immunoSEQ multiplex PCR, yet TCRdb's version contains in-frame clones alone and is incomplete. This table holds more than 80,000 clones, approximately 75% found once. The sequenced material came from PBMCs. The receptors shown here come from an older woman in good health and CMV-seropositive. Each CDR3 is given with its conserved first and last residue. The D gene is left open where the match is weak. Size tells how often a clone was seen (once, few, many) or the class of an expanded clone, and some rows leave it out.

TRBJ2-1,TRBV29-1,NA,TRBD2,CSVGLAGVGEQFF,TGCAGCGTGGGACTAGCGGGAGTGGGGGAGCAGTTCTTC
TRBJ1-5,TRBV10-2,few,NA,CASSARANQPQHF,TGCGCCAGCAGTGCGAGGGCCAATCAGCCCCAGCATTTT
TRBJ1-5,TRBV6-1,few,TRBD1,CASSARDSRFSNQPQHF,TGTGCCAGCAGTGCCCGGGACAGTCGATTTAGCAATCAGCCCCAGCATTTT
TRBJ2-7,TRBV6-1,NA,TRBD1,CASSVVPGGEQYF,TGTGCCAGCAGTGTAGTACCAGGGGGCGAGCAGTACTTC
TRBJ1-5,TRBV5-1,NA,TRBD1,CASSWGDRGNQPQHF,TGCGCCAGCAGCTGGGGGGACAGGGGCAATCAGCCCCAGCATTTT
TRBJ2-2,TRBV5-8,NA,NA,CASSLDPYQANTGELFF,TGTGCCAGCAGCTTGGACCCCTACCAGGCGAACACCGGGGAGCTGTTTTTT
TRBJ2-3,TRBV11-2,few,NA,CASSLQGFTDTQYF,TGTGCCAGCAGCCTACAGGGATTCACAGATACGCAGTATTTT
TRBJ2-7,TRBV5-1,once,TRBD2,CASRKLAGEANEQYF,TGCGCCAGCAGAAAACTAGCGGGAGAGGCCAACGAGCAGTACTTC
TRBJ1-1,TRBV11-3,NA,NA,CASSLGAYNTEAFF,TGTGCCAGCAGCTTAGGGGCCTATAACACTGAAGCTTTCTTT
TRBJ2-2,TRBV9,NA,NA,CASSVGGGGGTGELFF,TGTGCCAGCAGCGTAGGAGGAGGGGGCGGGACCGGGGAGCTGTTTTTT
TRBJ2-5,TRBV28,NA,TRBD2,CASSRTSGSLFQETQYF,TGTGCCAGCAGCCGGACTAGCGGGAGTCTCTTCCAAGAGACCCAGTACTTC
TRBJ2-1,TRBV18,NA,TRBD2,CASSPQSGRATDEQFF,TGTGCCAGCTCACCACAGAGCGGGAGGGCCACGGATGAGCAGTTCTTC
TRBJ2-1,TRBV4-1,NA,NA,CASSQTAGQQTPGGEQFF,TGCGCCAGCAGCCAAACGGCGGGACAGCAGACCCCAGGCGGTGAGCAGTTCTTC
TRBJ2-3,TRBV5-1,NA,TRBD2,CASSSGLAGGSSTDTQYF,TGCGCCAGCAGCTCCGGACTAGCGGGGGGATCTAGCACAGATACGCAGTATTTT
TRBJ2-7,TRBV28,NA,NA,CASSNRQSSYEQYF,TGTGCCAGCAGTAATCGACAGAGCTCCTACGAGCAGTACTTC
TRBJ2-3,TRBV5-1,NA,NA,CASGSGQLDTDTQYF,TGCGCCAGCGGTTCAGGACAGCTAGACACAGATACGCAGTATTTT
TRBJ2-7,TRBV7-9,NA,TRBD1,CSSSSRDSRPYEQYF,TGTTCCAGCAGCTCCAGGGACAGTCGACCCTACGAGCAGTACTTC
TRBJ1-1,TRBV15,NA,NA,CATSKGGALNTEAFF,TGTGCCACCAGCAAAGGAGGAGCATTGAACACTGAAGCTTTCTTT
TRBJ2-7,TRBV11-2,NA,TRBD2,CAGSWTSGTYEQYF,TGTGCCGGCAGCTGGACTAGCGGGACCTACGAGCAGTACTTC
TRBJ1-4,TRBV7-2,NA,NA,CASAPLGGKLFF,TGTGCCAGCGCCCCACTGGGAGGGAAACTGTTTTTT
TRBJ2-7,TRBV4-1,NA,TRBD2,CASSQDRTSGSYEQYF,TGCGCCAGCAGCCAAGATCGGACTAGCGGGAGCTACGAGCAGTACTTC
TRBJ2-1,TRBV4-1,NA,TRBD2,CASSQPILAGGLNEQFF,TGCGCCAGCAGCCAACCAATTTTAGCGGGGGGGTTGAATGAGCAGTTCTTC
TRBJ2-2,TRBV10-3,few,NA,CAISDIQGAFGELFF,TGTGCCATCAGTGATATACAGGGTGCGTTCGGGGAGCTGTTTTTT
TRBJ2-2,TRBV6-6,NA,TRBD1,CASSPPDRAVTGELFF,TGTGCCAGCAGCCCCCCGGACAGGGCGGTCACCGGGGAGCTGTTTTTT
TRBJ1-6,TRBV5-1,NA,NA,CVGGGSPLHF,TGCGTAGGGGGGGGATCACCCCTCCACTTT
TRBJ1-6,TRBV28,NA,NA,CASSLSPDIGSPLHF,TGTGCCAGCAGTTTATCCCCAGACATAGGTTCACCCCTCCACTTT
TRBJ2-5,TRBV6-6,NA,NA,CASSYSEGGETQYF,TGTGCCAGCAGTTACTCGGAGGGAGGAGAGACCCAGTACTTC
TRBJ2-3,TRBV9,NA,TRBD2,CASSLGLATDTQYF,TGTGCCAGCAGCCTGGGACTAGCGACAGATACGCAGTATTTT
TRBJ2-6,TRBV12-5,NA,TRBD1,CASGAYLTGKDSGANVLTF,TGTGCTAGTGGAGCCTACTTGACAGGGAAAGACTCTGGGGCCAACGTCCTGACTTTC
TRBJ1-1,TRBV29-1,once,NA,CSVVGSTIRTEAFF,TGCAGCGTTGTGGGGAGTACGATTCGGACTGAAGCTTTCTTT
TRBJ1-1,TRBV10-2,NA,TRBD1,CASKGVWQGEISDTEAFF,TGCGCCAGCAAAGGAGTCTGGCAGGGGGAAATTTCGGACACTGAAGCTTTCTTT
TRBJ2-7,TRBV18,NA,NA,CASSLGATYEQYF,TGTGCCAGCTCACTAGGGGCTACCTACGAGCAGTACTTC
TRBJ2-1,TRBV13,NA,TRBD1,CASSYSFGQGPVIEQFF,TGTGCCAGCAGCTACAGTTTCGGACAGGGACCTGTTATTGAGCAGTTCTTC
TRBJ2-1,TRBV12-5,NA,NA,CASGTTGWGGNEQFF,TGTGCTAGTGGCACAACGGGGTGGGGAGGCAATGAGCAGTTCTTC
TRBJ2-5,TRBV5-4,NA,TRBD2,CASILGPSGGKETQYF,TGTGCCAGCATCTTGGGGCCTAGCGGGGGGAAAGAGACCCAGTACTTC
TRBJ2-6,TRBV11-2,once,NA,CASSLVRSSGANVLTF,TGTGCCAGCAGCTTAGTACGTAGTTCTGGGGCCAACGTCCTGACTTTC
TRBJ1-1,TRBV6-5,NA,TRBD1,CASSYSYRGWTEAFF,TGTGCCAGCAGTTACTCGTACAGGGGTTGGACTGAAGCTTTCTTT
TRBJ2-3,TRBV5-1,few,NA,CASSPGQVTDTQYF,TGCGCCAGCAGCCCAGGACAAGTCACAGATACGCAGTATTTT
TRBJ1-1,TRBV27,NA,NA,CASSLRAGMNTEAFF,TGTGCCAGCAGTTTACGGGCAGGGATGAACACTGAAGCTTTCTTT
TRBJ1-2,TRBV29-1,NA,NA,CSVGGPLYGYTF,TGCAGCGTAGGGGGACCTCTATATGGCTACACCTTC
TRBJ2-7,TRBV27,NA,NA,CATASRGFYEQYF,TGTGCCACTGCTTCCCGAGGTTTCTACGAGCAGTACTTC
TRBJ2-3,TRBV28,NA,NA,CATAPAGAPADTQYF,TGTGCCACCGCTCCCGCGGGGGCCCCCGCAGATACGCAGTATTTT
TRBJ2-5,TRBV4-2,NA,TRBD2,CASSQGQSGGIPETQYF,TGTGCCAGCAGCCAAGGCCAAAGCGGGGGGATCCCGGAGACCCAGTACTTC
TRBJ1-2,TRBV6-1,NA,NA,CATATETNYGYTF,TGTGCCACTGCGACAGAAACTAACTATGGCTACACCTTC
TRBJ2-2,TRBV5-5,NA,TRBD2,CASSRWTSGGSNTGELFF,TGTGCCAGCAGCCGATGGACTAGCGGGGGGTCCAACACCGGGGAGCTGTTTTTT
TRBJ2-5,TRBV6-5,NA,NA,CASSYAGLQETQYF,TGTGCCAGCAGTTATGCGGGCCTCCAAGAGACCCAGTACTTC
TRBJ2-7,TRBV27,few,TRBD2,CASSLLAGGHEQYF,TGTGCCAGCAGTTTATTAGCGGGAGGACACGAGCAGTACTTC
TRBJ2-5,TRBV11-2,few,NA,CASSLDSRGQETQYF,TGTGCCAGCAGCTTAGATAGTCGGGGCCAAGAGACCCAGTACTTC